This TCR beta chain was sequenced in a study of cytomegalovirus exposure and HLA in healthy donors. Germline CDR1 GTSNPN, CDR2 SVGIG (reference sequence). The CDR3 has 13 residues. The V end lost 5 bases, the J end lost 10 bases, and 18 bases lay between the germline ends. A multiplex PCR was run with 60 Vbeta primers and 13 Jbeta primers. Produced via immunoSEQ multiplex PCR; TCRdb's table is partial and in-frame only. Of tens of thousands of clones listed, approximately 82% are singletons. Material: PBMCs. The chain joins TRBV30 to TRBJ1-5, with D tentatively TRBD1 (6 bases). The receptor was isolated from a woman aged 40 to 50 in good health and CMV-seropositive. The CDR3 here is CAWADSRERPQHF. The CDR3 DNA reads TGTGCCTGGGCGGACAGTCGCGAACGACCCCAGCATTTT.